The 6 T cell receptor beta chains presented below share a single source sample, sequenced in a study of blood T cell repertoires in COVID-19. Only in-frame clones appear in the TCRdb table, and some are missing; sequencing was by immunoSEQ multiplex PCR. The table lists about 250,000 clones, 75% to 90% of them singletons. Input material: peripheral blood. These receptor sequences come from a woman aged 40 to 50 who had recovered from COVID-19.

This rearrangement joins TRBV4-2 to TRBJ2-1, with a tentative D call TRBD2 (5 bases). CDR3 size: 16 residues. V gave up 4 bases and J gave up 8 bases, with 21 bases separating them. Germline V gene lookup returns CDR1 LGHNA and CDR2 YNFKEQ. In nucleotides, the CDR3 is TGTGCCAGCAGCCCAGTTAGTGAGGGAAGTCTCCATGAGCAGTTCTTC. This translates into CASSPVSEGSLHEQFF.

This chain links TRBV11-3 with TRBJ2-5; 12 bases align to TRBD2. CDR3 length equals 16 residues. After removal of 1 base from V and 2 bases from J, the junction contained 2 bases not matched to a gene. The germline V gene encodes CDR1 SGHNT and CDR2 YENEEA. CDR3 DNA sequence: TGTGCCAGCAGCTTAGGACTAGCGGGGGTACAAGAGACCCAGTACTTC. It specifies CASSLGLAGVQETQYF.

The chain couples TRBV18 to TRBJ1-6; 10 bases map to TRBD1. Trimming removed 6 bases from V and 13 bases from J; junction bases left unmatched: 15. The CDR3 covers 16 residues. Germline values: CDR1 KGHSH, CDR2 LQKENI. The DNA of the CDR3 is TGTGCCAGCTCCCCGGCCGCCGGGACAGGGGAATGGCCCCTCCACTTT. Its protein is CASSPAAGTGEWPLHF.

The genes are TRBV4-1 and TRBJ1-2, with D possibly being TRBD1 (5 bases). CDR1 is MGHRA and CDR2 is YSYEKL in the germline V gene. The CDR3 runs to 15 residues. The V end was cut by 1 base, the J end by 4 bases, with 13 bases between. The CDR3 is CASSQVGLGAYGYTF. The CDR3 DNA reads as TGCGCCAGCAGCCAAGTGGGGCTCGGAGCCTATGGCTACACCTTC.

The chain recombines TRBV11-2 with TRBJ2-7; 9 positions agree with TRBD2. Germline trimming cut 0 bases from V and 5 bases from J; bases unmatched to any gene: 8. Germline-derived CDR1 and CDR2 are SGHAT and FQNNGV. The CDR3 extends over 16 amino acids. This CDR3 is CASSLDWVAGAHEQYF. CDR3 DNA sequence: TGTGCCAGCAGCTTAGATTGGGTAGCGGGAGCGCACGAGCAGTACTTC.

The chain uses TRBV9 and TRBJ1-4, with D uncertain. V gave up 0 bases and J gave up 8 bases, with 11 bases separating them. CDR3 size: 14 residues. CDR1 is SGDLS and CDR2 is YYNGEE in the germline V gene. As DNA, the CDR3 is TGTGCCAGCAGCGTAGGGGAGGGTAGAGAAAAACTGTTTTTT. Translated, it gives CASSVGEGREKLFF.